The rows below give T cell receptor beta chains drawn from one sample of a study of blood T cell repertoires in COVID-19. The data were produced by immunoSEQ multiplex PCR, yet TCRdb's version contains in-frame clones alone and is incomplete. The table lists about 260,000 clones, around 84% of them singletons. Sequencing used PBMCs or T cells enriched from blood (not recorded which). The receptors originated from a man aged 30-40 years with acute COVID-19. The CDR3 runs from the conserved cysteine through the conserved F or W. D genes are given only for firm matches. Not every row has a clone size; where given, it reads once, few, many or a size class.

d_call j_call v_call clone_size cdr3_nt cdr3_aa
NA TRBJ1-2 TRBV30 NA TGTGCCTGGAGCGGTACCGCTAACTATGGCTACACCTTC CAWSGTANYGYTF
TRBD1 TRBJ1-2 TRBV19 NA TGTGCCAGTAGTTCAGGACAGGTCTATGGCTACACCTTC CASSSGQVYGYTF
TRBD1 TRBJ1-2 TRBV5-6 NA TGTGCCAGCAGCCCCGCAGGACAGGGGGACTATGGCTACACCTTC CASSPAGQGDYGYTF
TRBD2 TRBJ2-3 TRBV29-1 NA TGCAGCGTTGAAGGACTAGCGGGACTAAAGGGGGATACGCAGTATTTT CSVEGLAGLKGDTQYF
NA TRBJ1-3 TRBV29-1 NA TGCAGCGCCACGACATACTCTGGAAACACCATATATTTT CSATTYSGNTIYF
NA TRBJ1-2 TRBV9 NA TGTGCCAGCAGCGTAGGATTCGGTGGCTACACCTTC CASSVGFGGYTF
TRBD2 TRBJ2-5 TRBV11-2 NA TGTGCCAGCAGCTTAGATAGGACTAGCGGGGGGGAGGTCGGGACCCAGTACTTC CASSLDRTSGGEVGTQYF
TRBD2 TRBJ2-3 TRBV7-2 NA TGTGCCAGCAGCCCCCCCCTAGCGGGAGGGCGAGTCGCAGATACGCAGTATTTT CASSPPLAGGRVADTQYF
NA TRBJ2-5 TRBV30 few TGTGCCTGGACCCCCCTAGGAGCGGAGCAAGAGACCCAGTACTTC CAWTPLGAEQETQYF
NA TRBJ1-1 TRBV2 NA TGTGCCAGCGACGGGTCCGTAAGTGAAGCTTTCTTT CASDGSVSEAFF
NA TRBJ1-1 TRBV27 NA TGTGCCAGCAGTTTACGAGGTGAAGCTTTCTTT CASSLRGEAFF
NA TRBJ2-2 TRBV11-3 NA TGTGCCAGCAGCTTACAGGGTTCGACCGGGGAGCTGTTTTTT CASSLQGSTGELFF